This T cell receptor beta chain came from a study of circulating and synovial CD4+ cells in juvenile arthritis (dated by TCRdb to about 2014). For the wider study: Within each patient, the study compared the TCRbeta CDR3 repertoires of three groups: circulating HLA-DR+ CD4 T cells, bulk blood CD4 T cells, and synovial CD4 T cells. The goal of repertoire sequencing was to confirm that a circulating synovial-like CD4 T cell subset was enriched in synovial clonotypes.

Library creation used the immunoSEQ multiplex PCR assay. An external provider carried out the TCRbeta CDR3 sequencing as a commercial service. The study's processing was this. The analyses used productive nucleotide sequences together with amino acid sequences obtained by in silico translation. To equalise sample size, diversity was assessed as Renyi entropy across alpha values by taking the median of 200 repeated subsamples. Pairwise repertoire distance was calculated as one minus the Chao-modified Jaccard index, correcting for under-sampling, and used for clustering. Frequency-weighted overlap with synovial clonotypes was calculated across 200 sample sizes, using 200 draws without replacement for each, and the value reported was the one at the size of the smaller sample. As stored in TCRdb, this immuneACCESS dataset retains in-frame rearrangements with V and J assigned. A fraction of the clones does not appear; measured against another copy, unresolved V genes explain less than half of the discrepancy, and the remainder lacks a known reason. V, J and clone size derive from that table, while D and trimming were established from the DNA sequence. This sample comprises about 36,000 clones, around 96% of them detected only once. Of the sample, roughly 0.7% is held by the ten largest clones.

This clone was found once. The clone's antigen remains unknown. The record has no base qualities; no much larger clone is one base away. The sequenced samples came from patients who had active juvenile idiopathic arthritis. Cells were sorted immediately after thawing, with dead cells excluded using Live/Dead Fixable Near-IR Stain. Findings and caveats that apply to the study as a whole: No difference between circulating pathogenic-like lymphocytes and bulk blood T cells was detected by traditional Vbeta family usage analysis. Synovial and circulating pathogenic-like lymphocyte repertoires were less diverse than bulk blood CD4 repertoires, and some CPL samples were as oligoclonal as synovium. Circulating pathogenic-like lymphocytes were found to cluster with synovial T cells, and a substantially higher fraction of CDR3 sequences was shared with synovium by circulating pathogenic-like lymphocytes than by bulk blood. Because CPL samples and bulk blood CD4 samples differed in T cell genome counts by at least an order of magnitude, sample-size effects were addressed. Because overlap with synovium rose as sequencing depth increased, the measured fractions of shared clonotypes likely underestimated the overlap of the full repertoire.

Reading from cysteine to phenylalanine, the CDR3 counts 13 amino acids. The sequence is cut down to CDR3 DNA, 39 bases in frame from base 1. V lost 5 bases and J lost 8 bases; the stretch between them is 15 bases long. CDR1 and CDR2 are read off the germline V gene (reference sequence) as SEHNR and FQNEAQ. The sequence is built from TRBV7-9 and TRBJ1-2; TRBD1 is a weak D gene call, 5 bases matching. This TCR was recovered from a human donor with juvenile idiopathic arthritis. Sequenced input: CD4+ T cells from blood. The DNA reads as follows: TGTGCCAGCAGCATAGATCAGGGCCGAGGCTACACCTTC. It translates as CASSIDQGRGYTF.